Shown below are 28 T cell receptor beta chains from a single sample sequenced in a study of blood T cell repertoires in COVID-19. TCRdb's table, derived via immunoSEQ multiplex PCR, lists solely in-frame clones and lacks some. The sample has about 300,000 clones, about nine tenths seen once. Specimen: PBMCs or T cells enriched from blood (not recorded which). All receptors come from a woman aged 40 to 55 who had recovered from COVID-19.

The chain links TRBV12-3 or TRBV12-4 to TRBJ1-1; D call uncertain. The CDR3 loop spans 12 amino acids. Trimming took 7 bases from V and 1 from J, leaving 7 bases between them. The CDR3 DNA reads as TGTGCCAGCAAGCGAGGGAACACTGAAGCTTTCTTT. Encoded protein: CASKRGNTEAFF.

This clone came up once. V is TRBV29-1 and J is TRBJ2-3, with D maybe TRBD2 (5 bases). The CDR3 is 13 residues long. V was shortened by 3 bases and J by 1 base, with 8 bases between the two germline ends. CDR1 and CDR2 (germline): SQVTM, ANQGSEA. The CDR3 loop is CSVEISGTDTQYF. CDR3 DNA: TGCAGCGTTGAGATTAGCGGCACAGATACGCAGTATTTT.

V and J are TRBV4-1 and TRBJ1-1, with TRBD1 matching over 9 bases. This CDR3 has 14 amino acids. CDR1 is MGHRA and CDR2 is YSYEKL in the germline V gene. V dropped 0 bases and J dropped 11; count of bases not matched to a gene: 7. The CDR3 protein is CASSQEWRDREAFF. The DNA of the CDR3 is TGCGCCAGCAGCCAAGAATGGAGGGACAGGGAGGCTTTCTTT.

The CDR3 DNA follows: TGCGCCAGCAGCCAAACGGGTAACTATGGCTACACCTTC. Encoded protein: CASSQTGNYGYTF. The J gene is TRBJ1-2, the V gene TRBV4-1; D unclear. The V gene lost 2 bases and the J gene lost 1 base, with 5 bases spanning the gap. CDR1 is MGHRA and CDR2 is YSYEKL in the germline V gene. The CDR3 is 13 residues long.

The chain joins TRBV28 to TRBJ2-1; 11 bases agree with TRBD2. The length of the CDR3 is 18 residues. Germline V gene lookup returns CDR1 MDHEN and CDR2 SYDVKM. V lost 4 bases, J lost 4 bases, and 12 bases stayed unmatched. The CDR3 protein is CASSSTGTSGNFYNEQFF. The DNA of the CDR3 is TGTGCCAGCAGTTCGACCGGGACTAGCGGAAATTTTTACAATGAGCAGTTCTTC. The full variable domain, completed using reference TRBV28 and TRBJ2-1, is DVKVTQSSRYLVKRTGEKVFLECVQDMDHENMFWYRQDPGLGLRLIYFSYDVKMKEKGDIPEGYSVSREKKERFSLILESASTNQTSMYLCASSSTGTSGNFYNEQFFGPGTRLTVL.

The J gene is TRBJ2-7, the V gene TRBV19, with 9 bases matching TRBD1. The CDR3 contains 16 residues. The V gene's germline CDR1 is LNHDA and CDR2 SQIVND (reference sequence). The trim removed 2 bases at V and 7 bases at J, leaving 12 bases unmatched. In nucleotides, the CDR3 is TGTGCCAGTAGTATAAGGGGGACAGGGATCCTCAAAGAGCAGTACTTC. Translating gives CASSIRGTGILKEQYF.

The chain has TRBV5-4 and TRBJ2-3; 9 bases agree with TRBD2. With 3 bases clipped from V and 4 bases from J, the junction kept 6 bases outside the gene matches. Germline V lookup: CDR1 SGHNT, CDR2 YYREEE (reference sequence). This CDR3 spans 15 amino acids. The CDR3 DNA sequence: TGTGCCAGCAGCTACGCTAGCGGGATGGCAGATACGCAGTATTTT. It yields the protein CASSYASGMADTQYF.

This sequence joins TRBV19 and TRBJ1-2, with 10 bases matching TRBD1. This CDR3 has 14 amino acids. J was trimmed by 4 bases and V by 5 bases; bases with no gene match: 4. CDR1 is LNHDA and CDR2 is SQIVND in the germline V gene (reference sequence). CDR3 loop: CASSGQGVLYGYTF. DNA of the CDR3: TGTGCCAGTAGTGGACAGGGGGTACTCTATGGCTACACCTTC.

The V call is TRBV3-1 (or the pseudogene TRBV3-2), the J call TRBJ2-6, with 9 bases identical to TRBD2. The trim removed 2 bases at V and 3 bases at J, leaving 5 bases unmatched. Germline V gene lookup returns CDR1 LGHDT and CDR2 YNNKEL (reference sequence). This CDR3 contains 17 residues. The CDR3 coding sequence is TGTGCCAGCAGCCAAAGTAGCGGGGGAAATGGGGCCAACGTCCTGACTTTC. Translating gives CASSQSSGGNGANVLTF.

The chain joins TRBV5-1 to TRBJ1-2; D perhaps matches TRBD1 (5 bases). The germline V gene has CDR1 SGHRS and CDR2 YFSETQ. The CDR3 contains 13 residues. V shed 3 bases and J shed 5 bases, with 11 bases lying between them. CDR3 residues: CASSSGPGYGYTF. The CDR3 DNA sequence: TGCGCCAGCAGCTCGGGCCCAGGGTATGGCTACACCTTC.

The CDR3 coding sequence is TGTGCCAGAAGTGACAGGGCCACTGAAGCTTTCTTT. This translates into CARSDRATEAFF. V and J are TRBV5-3 and TRBJ1-1; TRBD1 matches at 7 bases. TRBV5-3 is an open reading frame whose function is uncertain. V was clipped by 5 bases and J by 4 bases; unmatched bases: 2. There are 12 residues in the CDR3.

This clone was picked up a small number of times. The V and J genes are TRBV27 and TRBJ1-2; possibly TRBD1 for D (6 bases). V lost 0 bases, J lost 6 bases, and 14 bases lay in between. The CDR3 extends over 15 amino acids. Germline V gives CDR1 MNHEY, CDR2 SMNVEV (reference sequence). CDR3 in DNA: TGTGCCAGCAGTTTATCCCGGGAGGGGGTGCATGGCTACACCTTC. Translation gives CASSLSREGVHGYTF.

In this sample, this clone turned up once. The CDR3 loop is CASSLAGTGANVLTF. The CDR3 coding sequence is TGTGCCAGCAGCTTGGCGGGGACTGGGGCCAACGTCCTGACTTTC. V and J are TRBV5-5 and TRBJ2-6, with D possibly TRBD2 on 5 matching bases. This CDR3 has 15 residues. V was cut by 0 bases and J by 2 bases, with 6 bases left in between. Germline loops: CDR1 SGHKS, CDR2 YYEKEE (reference sequence). Filled out from reference TRBV5-5 and TRBJ2-6, the complete variable domain reads DAGVTQSPTHLIKTRGQQVTLRCSPISGHKSVSWYQQVLGQGPQFIFQYYEKEERGRGNFPDRFSARQFPNYSSELNVNALLLGDSALYLCASSLAGTGANVLTFGAGSRLTVL.

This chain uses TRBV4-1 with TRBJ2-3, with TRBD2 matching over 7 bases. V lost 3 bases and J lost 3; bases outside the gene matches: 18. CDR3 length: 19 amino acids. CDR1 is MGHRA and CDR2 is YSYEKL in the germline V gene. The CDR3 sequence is CASSQTTLLRESGTDTQYF. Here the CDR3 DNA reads TGCGCCAGCAGCCAGACGACCTTGTTGCGGGAGTCGGGTACAGATACGCAGTATTTT.

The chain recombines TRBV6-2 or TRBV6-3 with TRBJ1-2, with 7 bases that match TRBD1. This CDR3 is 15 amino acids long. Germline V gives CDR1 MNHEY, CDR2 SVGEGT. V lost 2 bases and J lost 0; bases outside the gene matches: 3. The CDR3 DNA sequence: TGTGCCAGCAGTTACGCCGGGACAGCTAACTATGGCTACACCTTC. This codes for CASSYAGTANYGYTF.

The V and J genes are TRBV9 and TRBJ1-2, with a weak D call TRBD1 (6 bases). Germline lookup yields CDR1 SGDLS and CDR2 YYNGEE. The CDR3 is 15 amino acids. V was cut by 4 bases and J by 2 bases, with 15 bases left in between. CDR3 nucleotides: TGTGCCAGCAGCCCCTACGGACAGAACAACTATGGCTACACCTTC. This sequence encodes CASSPYGQNNYGYTF.

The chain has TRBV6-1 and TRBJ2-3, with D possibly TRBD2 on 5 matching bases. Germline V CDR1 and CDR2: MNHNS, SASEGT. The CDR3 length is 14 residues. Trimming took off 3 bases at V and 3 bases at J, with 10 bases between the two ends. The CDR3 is CASSEGRGTDTQYF. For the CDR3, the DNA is TGTGCCAGCAGTGAGGGCCGGGGTACAGATACGCAGTATTTT.

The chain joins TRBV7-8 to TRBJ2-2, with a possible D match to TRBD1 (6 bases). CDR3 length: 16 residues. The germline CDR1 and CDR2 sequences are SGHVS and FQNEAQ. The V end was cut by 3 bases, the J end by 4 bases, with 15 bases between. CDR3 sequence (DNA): TGTGCCAGCAGCTTCAGATCGACAGGAAGCACCGGGGAGCTGTTTTTT. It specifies CASSFRSTGSTGELFF.

CDR3 loop: CASSAGLAGQETQYF. The DNA for the CDR3 is TGTGCCAGCTCAGCGGGACTAGCGGGGCAAGAGACCCAGTACTTC. V usage is TRBV18 and J usage is TRBJ2-5; 13 nucleotides line up with TRBD2. From germline, CDR1 is KGHSH and CDR2 LQKENI. With V trimmed by 5 bases and J by 2 bases, 2 bases remained unmatched. This CDR3 comprises 15 residues.

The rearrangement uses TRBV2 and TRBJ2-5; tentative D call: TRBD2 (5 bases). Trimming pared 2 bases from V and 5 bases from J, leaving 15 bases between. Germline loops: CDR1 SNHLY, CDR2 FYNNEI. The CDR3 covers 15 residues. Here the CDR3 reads CASSERHGSGETQYF. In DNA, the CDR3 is TGTGCCAGCAGTGAAAGGCACGGGTCGGGGGAGACCCAGTACTTC.

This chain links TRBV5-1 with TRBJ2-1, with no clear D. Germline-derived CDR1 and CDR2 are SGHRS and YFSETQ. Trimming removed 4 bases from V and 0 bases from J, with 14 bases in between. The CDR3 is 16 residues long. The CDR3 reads CASSAPLRSSYNEQFF. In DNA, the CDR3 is TGCGCCAGCAGCGCCCCACTCCGGAGCTCCTACAATGAGCAGTTCTTC.

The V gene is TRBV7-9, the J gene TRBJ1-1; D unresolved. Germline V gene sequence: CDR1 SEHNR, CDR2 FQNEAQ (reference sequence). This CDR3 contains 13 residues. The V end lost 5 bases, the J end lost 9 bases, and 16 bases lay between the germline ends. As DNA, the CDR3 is TGTGCCAGCAGCGATTCTTGGGCGAACCAAGCTTTCTTT. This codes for CASSDSWANQAFF. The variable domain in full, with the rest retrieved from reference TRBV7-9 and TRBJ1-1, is DTGVSQNPRHKITKRGQNVTFRCDPISEHNRLYWYRQTLGQGPEFLTYFQNEAQLEKSRLLSDRFSAERPKGSFSTLEIQRTEQGDSAMYLCASSDSWANQAFFGQGTRLTVV.

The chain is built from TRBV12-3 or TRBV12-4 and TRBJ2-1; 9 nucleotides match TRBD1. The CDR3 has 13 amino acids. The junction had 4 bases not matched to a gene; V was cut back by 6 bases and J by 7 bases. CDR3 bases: TGTGCCAGCAGGGGACAGGGTGTGAATGAGCAGTTCTTC. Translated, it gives CASRGQGVNEQFF.

The CDR3 DNA reads TGTGCCAGTAGCCAACAGCTTATAGGCAATCAGCCCCAGCATTTT. Protein: CASSQQLIGNQPQHF. This chain connects TRBV19 to TRBJ1-5, with D hard to call. With 6 bases removed from V and 2 bases from J, the gap between germline ends came to 14 bases. Per the germline V gene, CDR1 is LNHDA and CDR2 is SQIVND (reference sequence). This CDR3 contains 15 residues.

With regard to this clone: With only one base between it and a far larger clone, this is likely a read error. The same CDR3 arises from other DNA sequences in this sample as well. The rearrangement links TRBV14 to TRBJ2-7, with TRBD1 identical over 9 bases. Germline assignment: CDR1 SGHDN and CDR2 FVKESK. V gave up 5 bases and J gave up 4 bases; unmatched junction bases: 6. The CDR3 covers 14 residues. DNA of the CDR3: TGTGCCAGCAGCGCCGGGACAGGGAAATACGAGCAGTACTTC. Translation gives CASSAGTGKYEQYF.

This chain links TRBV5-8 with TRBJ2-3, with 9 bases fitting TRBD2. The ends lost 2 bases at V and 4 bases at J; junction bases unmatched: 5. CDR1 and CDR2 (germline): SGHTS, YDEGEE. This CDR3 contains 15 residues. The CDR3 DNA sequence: TGTGCCAGCAGCTTTGCGGGAGGGCCCGCAGATACGCAGTATTTT. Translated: CASSFAGGPADTQYF.

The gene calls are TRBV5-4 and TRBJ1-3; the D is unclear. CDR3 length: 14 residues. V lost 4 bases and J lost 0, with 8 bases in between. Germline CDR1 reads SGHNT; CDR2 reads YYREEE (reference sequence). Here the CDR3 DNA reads TGTGCCAGCAGCCAACCTAGCTCTGGAAACACCATATATTTT. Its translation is CASSQPSSGNTIYF.

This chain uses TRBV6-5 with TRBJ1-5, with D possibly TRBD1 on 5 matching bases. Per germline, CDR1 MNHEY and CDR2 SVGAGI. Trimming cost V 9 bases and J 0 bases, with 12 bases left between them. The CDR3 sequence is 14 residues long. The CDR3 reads CASRDSHSNQPQHF. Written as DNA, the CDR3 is TGTGCCAGTAGAGACAGTCATAGCAATCAGCCCCAGCATTTT.